This TCR beta chain was recovered during a study of CD8+CD57+ T cells in acquired aplastic anemia. The template for TCR beta VDJ and CDR3 sequence profiling was genomic DNA. TCRdb re-analysed the reads in MiXCR, keeping a single row per CDR3 protein. The sample yields 150,000 to 200,000 distinct CDR3 sequences, just under 65% seen once. General study points: Patients and controls had in common approximately 29 CD8+ CDR3 sequences.

Germline CDR1 is MNHEY and CDR2 is SVGEGT. CDR3 length: 15 residues. V was pared by 5 bases and J by 0 bases, with 11 bases between. This clonotype has a handful of counts. What it recognizes is unknown. Input material: sorted CD4+, CD8+, or CD8+CD57+ T cells (not recorded which) from PBMCs. The sequence came from a human donor in good health. The V gene is TRBV6-2 or TRBV6-3, the J gene TRBJ2-1; D is unclear. The CDR3 DNA is TGTGCCAGCAGTACGGACCTGAGCTCCTACAATGAGCAGTTCTTC. It yields the protein CASSTDLSSYNEQFF.